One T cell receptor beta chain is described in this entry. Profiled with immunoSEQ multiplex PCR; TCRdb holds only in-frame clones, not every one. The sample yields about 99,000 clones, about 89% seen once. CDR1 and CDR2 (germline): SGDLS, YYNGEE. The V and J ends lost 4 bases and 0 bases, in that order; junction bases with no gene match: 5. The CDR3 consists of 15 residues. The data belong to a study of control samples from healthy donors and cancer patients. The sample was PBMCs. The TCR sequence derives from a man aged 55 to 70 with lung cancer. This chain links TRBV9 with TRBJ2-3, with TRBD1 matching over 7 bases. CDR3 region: CASSPGTASTDTQYF. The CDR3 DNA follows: TGTGCCAGCAGCCCCGGGACAGCTAGCACAGATACGCAGTATTTT.